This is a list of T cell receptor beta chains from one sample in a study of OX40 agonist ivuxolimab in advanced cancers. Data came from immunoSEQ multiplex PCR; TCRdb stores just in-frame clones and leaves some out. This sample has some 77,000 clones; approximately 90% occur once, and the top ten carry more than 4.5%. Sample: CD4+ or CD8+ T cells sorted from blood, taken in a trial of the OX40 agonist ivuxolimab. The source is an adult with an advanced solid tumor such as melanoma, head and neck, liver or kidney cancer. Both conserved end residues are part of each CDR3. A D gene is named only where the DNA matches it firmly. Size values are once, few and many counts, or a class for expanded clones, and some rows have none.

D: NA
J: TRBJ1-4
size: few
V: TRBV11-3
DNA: TGTGCCAGCAGCCCCCACATTGGTGAAAAACTGTTTTTT
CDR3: CASSPHIGEKLFF

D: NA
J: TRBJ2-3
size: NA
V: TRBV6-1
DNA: TGTGCCAGCATCAAACAGGGCATGAATACGCAGTATTTT
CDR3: CASIKQGMNTQYF

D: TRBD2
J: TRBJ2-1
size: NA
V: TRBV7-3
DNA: TGTGCCAGCAGCCGCGGGGGACCGGCCCACGATGAGCAGTTCTTC
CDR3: CASSRGGPAHDEQFF

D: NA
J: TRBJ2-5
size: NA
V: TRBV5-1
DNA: TGCGCCAGCAGCCTTACAGGGTACGAGACCCAGTACTTC
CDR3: CASSLTGYETQYF

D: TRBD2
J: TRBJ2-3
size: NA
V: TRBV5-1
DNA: TGCGCCAGCAGCTTTGGACTAGCGGGAGTTGGGCAGTATTTT
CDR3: CASSFGLAGVGQYF

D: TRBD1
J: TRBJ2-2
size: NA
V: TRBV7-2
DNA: TGTGCCAGCAGCAAGCCAGGGGGCCCCTCCGGGGAGCTGTTTTTT
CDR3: CASSKPGGPSGELFF

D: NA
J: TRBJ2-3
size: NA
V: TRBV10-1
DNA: TGCGCCAGCAGTGAGTCTATTCCCACAGATACGCAGTATTTT
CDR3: CASSESIPTDTQYF

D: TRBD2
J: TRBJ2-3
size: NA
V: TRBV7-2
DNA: TGTGCCAGCAGCGCCCTAGCGGGAACAGATACGCAGTATTTT
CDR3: CASSALAGTDTQYF

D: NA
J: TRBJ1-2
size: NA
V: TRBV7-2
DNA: TGTGCCAGCAGCCCCCGCGAGAACTATGGCTACACCTTC
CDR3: CASSPRENYGYTF

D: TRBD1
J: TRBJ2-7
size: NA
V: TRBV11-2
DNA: TGTGCCAGCAACGGTCCGGGACAGGGGACGAACGAGCAGTACTTC
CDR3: CASNGPGQGTNEQYF

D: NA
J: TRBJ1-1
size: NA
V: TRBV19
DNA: TGTGCCAGTAGTATAGAGGGGGGCACTGAAGCTTTCTTT
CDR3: CASSIEGGTEAFF

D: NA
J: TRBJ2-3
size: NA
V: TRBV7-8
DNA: TGTGCCAGCAGCTCTTCTCGGGGTACGCAGTATTTT
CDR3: CASSSSRGTQYF

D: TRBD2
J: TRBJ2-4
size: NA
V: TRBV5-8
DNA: TGTGCCAGCACCCTACCCCCGGGACTAGCGGGAGCGAAGGACATTCAGTACTTC
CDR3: CASTLPPGLAGAKDIQYF

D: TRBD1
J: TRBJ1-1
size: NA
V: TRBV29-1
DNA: TGCAGCGTTGATCGGACAGGAGTGAACACTGAAGCTTTCTTT
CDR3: CSVDRTGVNTEAFF

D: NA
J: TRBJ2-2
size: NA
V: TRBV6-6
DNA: TGTGCCAGCAGTTACTCTGGGGGAACCGGGGAGCTGTTTTTT
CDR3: CASSYSGGTGELFF

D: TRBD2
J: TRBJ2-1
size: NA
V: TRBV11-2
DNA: TGTGCCAGCAGCTCTACTAGCGGGAGATTGTACAATGAGCAGTTCTTC
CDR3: CASSSTSGRLYNEQFF

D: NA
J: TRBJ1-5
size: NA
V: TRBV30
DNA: TGTGCCTGGAGTTGGGGGGCGGTTCAGCCCCAGCATTTT
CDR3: CAWSWGAVQPQHF

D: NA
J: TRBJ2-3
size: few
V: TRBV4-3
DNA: TGCGCCAGCAGCCTCGGCTGGGATACGCAGTATTTT
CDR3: CASSLGWDTQYF